This TCR beta chain was documented in a study of molecular identifiers for immune sequencing clone quantification. Study background: In replicates, RNA from roughly 21,000 or 96,000 naive CD8 cells was divided five ways and four parts were sequenced.

A single record per CDR3 protein comes from TCRdb applying MiXCR to the PCR reads. The repertoire consists of about 500,000 distinct CDR3 sequences, with 25% occurring once and the leading ten covering about 0.75%. CDR3 length equals 15 residues. Germline assignment: CDR1 MNHEY and CDR2 SMNVEV (reference sequence). V was trimmed by 5 bases and J by 1 base, leaving 14 bases between them. The sequencing input was naive CD8+ T cells from blood, with Jurkat cell RNA spiked in. Subset indicated: FACS-sorted CD8+CD4-CCR7+CD45RA+ naive T cells. V usage is TRBV27 and J usage is TRBJ2-5, with D unresolved. This receptor was obtained from a human donor in good health. Some libraries in this study had Jurkat cell RNA spiked in. The DNA of the CDR3 is TGTGCCAGCAGTCCCTCCTCGCCAGGCCAAGAGACCCAGTACTTC. Translation gives CASSPSSPGQETQYF.